The present T cell receptor beta chain was sequenced within a study of blood T cell repertoires in COVID-19 (dated by TCRdb to the early 2020s). For the wider study: Samples covering the acute and convalescent phases of COVID-19 were provided by collaborators in the United States, Italy and Spain. The repertoires were made available in a free public database intended to serve as a resource for research on the immune response to SARS-CoV-2. Where available, HLA class I and class II types were obtained from metadata supplied by the sample provider rather than from assay-based typing. Subjects who had been exposed to COVID-19, were actively infected with it, or had recovered from it provided the deeply sampled blood TCRbeta repertoires that made up the dataset. Sample metadata almost always included a de-identified subject ID, COVID-19 status, age in years and sex. The prospective study material was composed of cDNA or gDNA derived from T cells, B-cell-depleted T cells, or PBMCs. The samples were drawn from two sources: the first 160 participants of the ongoing ImmuneRACE study, and over 950 subjects contributed by 6 global collaborators. Summary of the overall study and its limitations: How much clinical and demographic metadata was included differed by source and by participant, and the metadata was provided uncurated.

On this clone itself: This clone's antigen is unknown. There are no base qualities to consult, and no much larger clone falls within one base.

The collaborating institutions used their own protocols to collect whole blood in K2EDTA tubes. For TCRbeta analysis, collaborators shipped samples as frozen whole blood, isolated PBMCs, or DNA extracted from either of those sample types. Relative to germline, V is 5 bases shorter and J is 3 bases shorter, with 15 bases between their ends. Taken from the germline V gene, the CDR1 and CDR2 loops are SGHDN and FVKESK. The CDR3 sequence holds 15 residues, the cysteine and phenylalanine included. Only CDR3 DNA is held: 45 bases, read in frame from base 1. TCRbeta CDR3 regions were amplified from genomic DNA by means of the immunoSEQ Assay, a bias-controlled multiplex PCR. The authors' pipeline ran thus. Within the assay, amplification of reference gene primers was used to estimate how many nucleated cells each sample contained. To quantify the absolute abundance of each unique TCRbeta CDR3 rearrangement, sequence reads were collapsed and filtered. For each sample, productive Simpson clonality was calculated as the square root of Simpson's diversity index across productive rearrangements. As stored in TCRdb, this immuneACCESS dataset retains in-frame rearrangements with V and J assigned. A fraction of the clones does not appear; measured against another copy, unresolved V genes explain less than half of the discrepancy, and the remainder lacks a known reason. The DNA was the basis for D and trimming; V, J and clone size are from that table. Within this sample are 120,000 or so clones, with 75% to 90% of them counted one time only. Together, the top ten hold around a quarter of the sample.

Sequenced sample: peripheral blood. The receptor was isolated from a man aged 65 to 79 with active or convalescent COVID-19. Recombination joined TRBV14 with TRBJ2-3, with TRBD1 tentatively as D gene (6 bases match). The CDR3 sequence is CASSIVGGVTDTQYF. The sequence in DNA is TGTGCCAGCAGCATTGTTGGGGGCGTTACAGATACGCAGTATTTT.